This TCR beta chain originates from a study of T cell responses to AZD1222 COVID-19 vaccine (dated by TCRdb to the early 2020s). Some background on the complete study: AZD1222 recipients with second doses at about 4 weeks or about 12 weeks were pooled, because spike-specific TCR depth and breadth did not differ between schedules. TCR sequencing covered 233 trial participants: 200 to 210 given two doses of AZD1222 and some 25 given two doses of MenACWY control vaccine. Trial participants were enrolled into age subgroups of 18-55, 56-69 and 70-plus years, which contained around 150, 29 and 61 TCR-sequenced participants, respectively.

The CDR3 regions of human TCRbeta chains were subjected to immunosequencing. Regarding the original processing steps: Repertoire TCRs were matched against a reference library of SARS-CoV-2-specific TCRs generated with the MIRA antigen-specificity platform. Breadth was defined as the fraction of unique TCRs that were SARS-CoV-2-associated, and depth was defined as the fraction of total T cells that were SARS-CoV-2-associated. Each spike-specific TCR was assigned to its reactive spike region and to a CD4 or CD8 class using the MIRA data. Log10-transformed breadth and depth values were compared by one-way ANOVA with Sidak's multiple comparisons tests. This immuneACCESS table, as held by TCRdb, lists in-frame sequences with V and J called but not all clones. Of the missing ones, under half trace to an unresolved V gene in checked studies; the others have no known cause. That table gives V, J and clone size, and the DNA gave D and trimming. This sample comprises roughly 83,000 clones, 86% of them detected only once. The ten largest clones take up about 8.7% of the sample.

General conclusions and limits of the study: A significant rise in spike-specific TCR breadth and depth was observed after two AZD1222 doses relative to day 0 and relative to MenACWY recipients. Because no day 14 peak-response samples were available, the repertoires could be characterized only after the peak T cell response. The whole spike protein was spanned by vaccine-associated CD4 TCRs, and dominant responses were seen in regions 160-218 and 743-854. The 56-69-year group was small, and its depth increase did not reach significance, likely because of low power. Reportedly, almost half of the unique spike-specific TCRs recognized epitopes lying outside the regions that are mutated in the B.1.351 and B.1.1.7 variants. Conclusions about previously exposed vaccinees were limited because only 5 or 6 AZD1222 recipients were SARS-CoV-2 seropositive at baseline. Participants were mostly white British, with more females than males. The authors suggested clonal diversity may have been underestimated.

Worth noting for this clone: Its recognized antigen is unknown. Base quality data are lacking; no much larger clone is found one base away.

What this sample's time point label stands for: baseline before first vaccination. Samples from vaccinated people were obtained from the UK trials COV001 and COV002, which included a single-blind randomized controlled phase 2/3 trial of AZD1222 (ChAdOx1 nCoV-19) in healthy adults. For TCRbeta chain sequencing, PBMC samples from trial participants were taken at day 0 and at day 28 after the second dose. Taken from cysteine to phenylalanine, the CDR3 has 13 residues. Only the CDR3 portion is preserved as DNA: 39 bases, with reading frame beginning at the first base. The junction carries 6 bases between V and J, which are trimmed by 1 base and 6 bases respectively. From the germline V gene (reference sequence), CDR1 is LGHDT and CDR2 is YNNKEL.

Sequenced material: peripheral blood, taken on day 0 of AZD1222 vaccination. The rearrangement combines TRBV3-1 (or the pseudogene TRBV3-2) with TRBJ1-4, with the D gene not clear enough to name. The TCR originated in an adult in good health. The CDR3: CASSQATYEKLFF. The nucleotide sequence is TGTGCCAGCAGCCAAGCGACCTATGAAAAACTGTTTTTT.